The 32 T cell receptor beta chains listed next were all sequenced from one sample in a study of somatic mutations in cytotoxic T cells in rheumatoid arthritis. Using immunoSEQ multiplex PCR, the repertoire was profiled, and TCRdb retains in-frame clones only, with some absent. The sample holds 13,000 to 15,000 clones; approximately 80% are singletons and the top ten take about 7.4%. The sequencing sample was made of CD8+ T cells sorted from blood. These receptors all stem from an adult with rheumatoid arthritis.

The chain combines TRBV9 with TRBJ2-1; 8 positions agree with TRBD2. V dropped 0 bases and J dropped 0; count of bases not matched to a gene: 17. This CDR3 has 21 amino acids. The V gene's germline CDR1 is SGDLS and CDR2 YYNGEE. The chain's CDR3 is CASSVAGRTSGSISSYNEQFF. The CDR3 region has the DNA TGTGCCAGCAGCGTAGCTGGTCGAACTAGCGGCAGTATAAGCTCCTACAATGAGCAGTTCTTC.

V and J are TRBV9 and TRBJ2-7, with a weak D call TRBD1 (5 bases). The ends were cut back, 0 bases at V and 2 bases at J, with 6 bases in the middle. The length of the CDR3 is 13 residues. Germline-derived CDR1 and CDR2 are SGDLS and YYNGEE. The CDR3 loop is CASSVAGPYEQYF. In DNA, the CDR3 is TGTGCCAGCAGCGTAGCAGGGCCCTACGAGCAGTACTTC.

The chain links TRBV7-2 to TRBJ1-3; no clear D gene. Germline V gives CDR1 SGHTA, CDR2 FQGNSA. This CDR3 comprises 15 residues. V lost 4 bases, J lost 0 bases, and 10 bases lay in between. CDR3 DNA: TGTGCCAGCAGCTCGGATCCGAGCTCTGGAAACACCATATATTTT. The encoded protein is CASSSDPSSGNTIYF.

The rearrangement joins TRBV9 to TRBJ1-5; maybe TRBD1 (5 bases). The CDR3 sequence is 16 residues long. The germline V gene has CDR1 SGDLS and CDR2 YYNGEE. The ends were cut back, 3 bases at V and 1 base at J, with 14 bases in the middle. The CDR3 nucleotides read TGTGCCAGCAGCGCGGGACCGGAAGGCAGCAATCAGCCCCAGCATTTT. This translates into CASSAGPEGSNQPQHF.

This clone was recorded a few times. The J gene is TRBJ2-1, the V gene TRBV15, with a tentative D call TRBD1 (5 bases). V lost 7 bases and J 7 bases, leaving 20 bases between the germline ends. The CDR3 is 15 residues long. Germline CDR1 and CDR2: LNHNV and YYDKDF (reference sequence). The CDR3 protein is CATNADSFGKNEQFF. CDR3 DNA sequence: TGTGCCACCAACGCAGACAGTTTTGGGAAAAATGAGCAGTTCTTC.

CDR3 residues: CASSLGVGEAFF. CDR3 DNA: TGTGCCAGCAGCTTAGGGGTTGGTGAAGCTTTCTTT. V gene TRBV13 combines with J gene TRBJ1-1, with D unclear. Trimming removed 0 bases at V and 7 bases at J, with 6 bases between. CDR3 length: 12 residues. The V gene's germline CDR1 is PRHDT and CDR2 FYEKMQ (reference sequence).

This chain uses TRBV2 with TRBJ2-7; a weak D match, TRBD2 (6 bases). Deletions cut 4 bases from V and 4 bases from J, with 8 bases between. This CDR3 is built from 12 residues. Germline values: CDR1 SNHLY, CDR2 FYNNEI. DNA for the CDR3: TGTGCCAGCAGTGTTGGAGGGTACGAGCAGTACTTC. Amino acids: CASSVGGYEQYF.

This clone was found a few times. The rearrangement uses TRBV6-6 and TRBJ1-2; 7 nucleotides agree with TRBD1. CDR3 length equals 13 residues. Unmatched junction bases numbered 5, after V lost 2 bases and J lost 8 bases. The germline V gene encodes CDR1 MNHNY and CDR2 SVGAGI (reference sequence). Here the CDR3 reads CASSYVQGYGYTF. The DNA of the CDR3 is TGTGCCAGCAGTTACGTACAGGGGTACGGCTACACCTTC.

The chain couples TRBV5-1 to TRBJ1-2; 7 nucleotides align to TRBD1. The CDR3 is 15 residues long. Germline CDR1 and CDR2: SGHRS and YFSETQ. J gave up 0 bases and V 1 base, and 3 bases lay outside the gene matches. The CDR3, as DNA: TGCGCCAGCAGCTTGAACAGGGGATCTAACTATGGCTACACCTTC. Protein sequence: CASSLNRGSNYGYTF. Drawing the rest from reference TRBV5-1 and TRBJ1-2, the complete variable domain is KAGVTQTPRYLIKTRGQQVTLSCSPISGHRSVSWYQQTPGQGLQFLFEYFSETQRNKGNFPGRFSGRQFSNSRSEMNVSTLELGDSALYLCASSLNRGSNYGYTFGSGTRLTVV.

Worth noting for this clone: Other nucleotide sequences in the sample specify the same CDR3. The chain uses TRBV2 and TRBJ2-7; D is uncertain. This CDR3 is 12 amino acids long. Germline values: CDR1 SNHLY, CDR2 FYNNEI. The V end lost 1 base, the J end lost 3 bases, and 4 bases lay between the germline ends. The CDR3 coding sequence is TGTGCCAGCAGTGAAGGGTTCTACGAGCAGTACTTC. It specifies CASSEGFYEQYF.

The chain combines TRBV19 with TRBJ2-7; D may be TRBD1 or TRBD2 (5 bases each). Trimming took off 5 bases at V and 5 bases at J, with 16 bases between the two ends. The germline CDR1 and CDR2 sequences are LNHDA and SQIVND (reference sequence). The CDR3 sequence is 14 residues long. The CDR3 region has the DNA TGTGCCAGTAGTCTTTCCGGGACCATCAACGAGCAGTACTTC. This sequence encodes CASSLSGTINEQYF.

This clone occurred once. This CDR3 is CASSLMVGTGELFF. The CDR3 DNA reads as TGTGCCAGCAGTTTGATGGTAGGCACCGGGGAGCTGTTTTTT. The chain links TRBV28 to TRBJ2-2; D uncertain. The CDR3 covers 14 residues. The germline V gene has CDR1 MDHEN and CDR2 SYDVKM. V gave up 3 bases and J gave up 4 bases, with 9 bases separating them.

This clone was recorded only once. The rearrangement uses TRBV19 and TRBJ1-1; D is uncertain. The CDR3 covers 15 residues. The V end was cut by 0 bases, the J end by 0 bases, with 8 bases between. Germline-derived CDR1 and CDR2 are LNHDA and SQIVND (reference sequence). CDR3 coding DNA: TGTGCCAGTAGTATAGAGGCGGGAATGAACACTGAAGCTTTCTTT. Its translation is CASSIEAGMNTEAFF.

The rearrangement uses TRBV25-1 and TRBJ2-7; the D is unclear. Between the trimmed V and J ends, which lost 3 bases and 3 bases, there was a span of 9 bases. Per germline, CDR1 MGHDK and CDR2 SYGVNS. This CDR3 is 13 amino acids long. CDR3 in amino acids: CASSDTWIYEQYF. The CDR3 nucleotides read TGTGCCAGCAGTGATACCTGGATCTACGAGCAGTACTTC.

The chain employs TRBV28 and TRBJ1-4; D not resolved. Germline CDR1 is MDHEN and CDR2 is SYDVKM. V was trimmed by 5 bases and J by 8 bases, leaving 18 bases between them. The length of the CDR3 is 15 residues. In DNA form, the CDR3 reads TGTGCCAGCAGTGAACTCAATCTCCTCGACGAAAAACTGTTTTTT. Residues: CASSELNLLDEKLFF.

The rearrangement joins TRBV6-6 to TRBJ2-2, with D hard to call. CDR3 length: 14 residues. CDR1 is MNHNY and CDR2 is SVGAGI in the germline V gene (reference sequence). Trimming shortened V by 0 bases and J by 6 bases, and 8 bases separated the two germline ends. CDR3 sequence reads: CASSYSRAAGELFF. CDR3 DNA: TGTGCCAGCAGTTACTCCCGGGCCGCCGGGGAGCTGTTTTTT.

The rearrangement uses TRBV29-1 and TRBJ2-7; D unclear. Germline V gene sequence: CDR1 SQVTM, CDR2 ANQGSEA. V was pared by 5 bases and J by 0 bases, with 11 bases between. There are 13 residues in the CDR3. The CDR3 loop is CSVLGDLSYEQYF. CDR3 DNA sequence: TGCAGCGTTCTAGGCGACCTCTCCTACGAGCAGTACTTC.

The rearrangement links TRBV6-6 to TRBJ2-7; D ambiguous. Germline CDR1 is MNHNY and CDR2 is SVGAGI (reference sequence). There are 13 residues in the CDR3. The germline V and J ends were trimmed by 0 bases and 5 bases, with 8 bases remaining between them. CDR3 in DNA: TGTGCCAGCAGTTACTCGAATGGGAACGAGCAGTACTTC. Protein product: CASSYSNGNEQYF.

V is TRBV2 and J is TRBJ1-1; possibly TRBD1 for D (5 bases). Per germline, CDR1 SNHLY and CDR2 FYNNEI. With 7 bases removed from V and 5 bases from J, the gap between germline ends came to 14 bases. The length of the CDR3 is 13 residues. CDR3 amino acids: CASNERGRTEAFF. The DNA of the CDR3 is TGTGCCAGCAATGAGAGGGGCCGGACTGAAGCTTTCTTT.

The J gene is TRBJ2-3, the V gene TRBV4-2; 8 nucleotides align to TRBD1. Per germline, CDR1 LGHNA and CDR2 YNFKEQ. V shed 0 bases and J 0 bases; nucleotides not matched to a gene: 8. CDR3 size: 18 residues. The CDR3 loop reads CASSQDRRDRRSTDTQYF. Here the CDR3 DNA reads TGTGCCAGCAGCCAAGACCGTCGGGACAGGAGAAGCACAGATACGCAGTATTTT.

J is TRBJ2-3 and V is TRBV9; possible D gene TRBD2, 6 bases. This CDR3 spans 16 amino acids. Trimming left V 1 base short and J 3 bases short, with 15 bases between. Germline V gene lookup returns CDR1 SGDLS and CDR2 YYNGEE. The CDR3 sequence is CASSVRTGAETDTQYF. CDR3 in DNA: TGTGCCAGCAGCGTAAGGACGGGAGCGGAAACAGATACGCAGTATTTT.

The chain uses TRBV27 and TRBJ1-5; possible D gene TRBD1, 5 bases. This CDR3 is built from 14 residues. In germline, CDR1 is MNHEY, CDR2 SMNVEV (reference sequence). The V end lost 3 bases, the J end lost 8 bases, and 14 bases lay between the germline ends. This CDR3 reads CASSLVGEKKPQHF. DNA of the CDR3: TGTGCCAGCAGTTTGGTAGGGGAGAAGAAGCCCCAGCATTTT.

The chain recombines TRBV11-2 with TRBJ2-1, with 10 bases fitting TRBD1. The CDR3 length is 17 residues. CDR1 is SGHAT, CDR2 FQNNGV, per germline. J gave up 1 base and V 3 bases, and 6 bases lay outside the gene matches. CDR3 residues: CASSFPRTGGSYNEQFF. CDR3 in DNA: TGTGCCAGCAGCTTCCCCCGGACAGGGGGTTCCTACAATGAGCAGTTCTTC. The full variable domain, in which reference TRBV11-2 and TRBJ2-1 provide the parts outside the CDR3, is EAGVAQSPRYKIIEKRQSVAFWCNPISGHATLYWYQQILGQGPKLLIQFQNNGVVDDSQLPKDRFSAERLKGVDSTLKIQPAKLEDSAVYLCASSFPRTGGSYNEQFFGPGTRLTVL.

V is TRBV7-9 and J is TRBJ2-7, with 9 bases lining up with TRBD1. Germline values: CDR1 SEHNR, CDR2 FQNEAQ (reference sequence). CDR3 size: 15 residues. The ends lost 5 bases at V and 5 bases at J; junction bases unmatched: 10. The CDR3 sequence: CASSLPGQGKNEQYF. CDR3 DNA: TGTGCCAGCAGCCTACCGGGACAGGGTAAAAACGAGCAGTACTTC.

The chain employs TRBV5-6 and TRBJ2-5; 9 nucleotides align to TRBD1. Germline V CDR1 and CDR2: SGHDT, YYEEEE. The V segment lost 3 bases and the J segment 6 bases; nucleotides outside the gene matches: 6. The CDR3 covers 14 residues. The CDR3 bases are TGTGCCAGCAGCTCAGGACAGGGGTTCCAGACCCAGTACTTC. It yields the protein CASSSGQGFQTQYF.

This chain joins TRBV4-1 and TRBJ2-2, with D unresolved. Trimming removed 4 bases from V and 8 bases from J, with 14 bases in between. This CDR3 contains 14 residues. Germline CDR1 MGHRA, CDR2 YSYEKL. The CDR3 bases are TGCGCCAGCAGCCCCGATAAAGGGTCTGGGGAGCTGTTTTTT. Protein: CASSPDKGSGELFF.

The chain recombines TRBV9 with TRBJ2-5; D is perhaps TRBD2 (5 bases). The CDR3 is made up of 13 amino acids. V shed 2 bases and J shed 5 bases, with 10 bases lying between them. CDR1 and CDR2 from the germline V gene are SGDLS and YYNGEE. CDR3 coding DNA: TGTGCCAGCAGCGTTGGAGGCGGGGAGACCCAGTACTTC. Its translation is CASSVGGGETQYF.

The V call is TRBV28, the J call TRBJ2-1, with D possibly TRBD1 on 5 matching bases. Germline CDR1 MDHEN, CDR2 SYDVKM. The length of the CDR3 is 17 residues. Trimming took off 3 bases at V and 6 bases at J, with 21 bases between the two ends. CDR3: CASSFRVGVRVSNEQFF. DNA for the CDR3: TGTGCCAGCAGTTTTCGGGTTGGGGTCAGGGTCTCCAATGAGCAGTTCTTC. Supplemented by reference TRBV28 and TRBJ2-1, the full variable domain reads DVKVTQSSRYLVKRTGEKVFLECVQDMDHENMFWYRQDPGLGLRLIYFSYDVKMKEKGDIPEGYSVSREKKERFSLILESASTNQTSMYLCASSFRVGVRVSNEQFFGPGTRLTVL.

The gene calls are TRBV5-1 and TRBJ1-3, with D uncertain. Germline values: CDR1 SGHRS, CDR2 YFSETQ. The CDR3 is made up of 17 amino acids. The ends were cut back, 0 bases at V and 0 bases at J, with 13 bases in the middle. CDR3 loop: CASSLEGLQTSGNTIYF. The CDR3 DNA is TGCGCCAGCAGCTTGGAAGGTTTACAAACCTCTGGAAACACCATATATTTT.

The chain carries TRBV15 and TRBJ2-7; 7 bases agree with TRBD1. CDR1 is LNHNV, CDR2 YYDKDF, per germline (reference sequence). The J segment lost 5 bases and the V segment lost 0 bases, leaving 7 bases of the junction unmatched. The CDR3 loop spans 15 amino acids. The CDR3 DNA sequence: TGTGCCACCAGCAGAGATGGGACAGCCCAAGACGAGCAGTACTTC. It codes for CATSRDGTAQDEQYF.

J is TRBJ2-1 and V is TRBV28; weak D call: TRBD2 (7 bases). Trimming took 5 bases from V and 3 from J, leaving 11 bases between them. This CDR3 region has 14 residues. Germline values: CDR1 MDHEN, CDR2 SYDVKM. The CDR3 sequence is CASSGGAVYNEQFF. The CDR3 bases are TGTGCCAGCAGTGGGGGGGCCGTCTACAATGAGCAGTTCTTC.

CDR3 bases: TGTGCCAGCAGTTTTCGAGGGGGCGGGTATGGCTACACCTTC. Translated: CASSFRGGGYGYTF. V gene TRBV28 combines with J gene TRBJ1-2; 7 positions agree with TRBD1. The CDR3 is 14 residues long. With V trimmed by 3 bases and J by 5 bases, 6 bases remained unmatched. Germline CDR1 MDHEN, CDR2 SYDVKM.